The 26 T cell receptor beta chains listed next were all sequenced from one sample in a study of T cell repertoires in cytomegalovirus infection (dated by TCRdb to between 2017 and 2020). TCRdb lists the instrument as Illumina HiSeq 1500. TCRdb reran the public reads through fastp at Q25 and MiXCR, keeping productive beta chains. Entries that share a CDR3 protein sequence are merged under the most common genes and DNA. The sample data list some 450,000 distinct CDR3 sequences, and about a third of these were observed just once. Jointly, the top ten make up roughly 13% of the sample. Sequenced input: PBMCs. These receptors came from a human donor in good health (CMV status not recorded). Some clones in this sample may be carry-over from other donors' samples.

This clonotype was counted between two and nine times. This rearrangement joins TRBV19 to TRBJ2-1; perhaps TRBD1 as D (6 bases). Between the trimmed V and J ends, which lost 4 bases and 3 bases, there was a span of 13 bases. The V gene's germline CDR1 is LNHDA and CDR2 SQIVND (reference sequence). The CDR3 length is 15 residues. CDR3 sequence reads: CASSKGDTDYNEQFF. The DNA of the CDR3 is TGTGCCAGTAGTAAGGGGGACACAGACTACAATGAGCAGTTCTTC.

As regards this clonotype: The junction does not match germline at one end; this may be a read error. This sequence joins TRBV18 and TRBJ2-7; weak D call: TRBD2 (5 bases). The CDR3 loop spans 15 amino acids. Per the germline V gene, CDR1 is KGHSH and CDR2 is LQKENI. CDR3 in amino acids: CVSSPRTGSSYEQYF. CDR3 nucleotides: TGTGTCAGCTCACCACGGACGGGGAGCTCCTACGAGCAGTACTTC. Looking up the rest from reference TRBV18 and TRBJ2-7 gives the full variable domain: NAGVMQNPRHLVRRRGQEARLRCSPMKGHSHVYWYRQLPEEGLKFMVYLQKENIIDESGMPKERFSAEFPKEGPSILRIQQVVRGDSAAYFCVSSPRTGSSYEQYFGPGTRLTVT.

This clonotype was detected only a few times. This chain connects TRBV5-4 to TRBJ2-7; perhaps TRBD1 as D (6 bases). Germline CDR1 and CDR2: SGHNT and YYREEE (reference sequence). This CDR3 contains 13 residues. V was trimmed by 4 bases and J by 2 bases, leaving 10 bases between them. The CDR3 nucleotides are TGTGCCAGCAGCCGGACAGATACCTACGAGCAGTACTTC. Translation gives CASSRTDTYEQYF.

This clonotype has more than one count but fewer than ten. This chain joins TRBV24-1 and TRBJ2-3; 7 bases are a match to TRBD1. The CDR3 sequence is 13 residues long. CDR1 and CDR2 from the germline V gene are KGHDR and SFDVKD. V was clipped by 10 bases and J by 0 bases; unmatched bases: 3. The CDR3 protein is CATRDSSTDTQYF. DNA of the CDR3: TGTGCCACAAGGGACAGTAGCACAGATACGCAGTATTTT.

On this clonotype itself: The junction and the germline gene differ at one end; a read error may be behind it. The DNA of the CDR3 is TGTTCCAGCGGGACGGGAGGAAGAAACACCATATATTTT. Translating it yields CSSGTGGRNTIYF. This chain connects TRBV6-2 or TRBV6-3 to TRBJ1-3, with D perhaps TRBD1 (5 bases). The CDR3 covers 13 residues. Germline lookup yields CDR1 MNHEY and CDR2 SVGEGT.

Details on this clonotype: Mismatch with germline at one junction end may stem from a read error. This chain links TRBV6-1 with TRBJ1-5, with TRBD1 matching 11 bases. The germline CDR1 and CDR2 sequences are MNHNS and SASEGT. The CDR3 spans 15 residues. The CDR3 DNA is TGTGCCAGCCGTTGGACAGGGGGCATCAATCAACCCCCGCGTTTT. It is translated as CASRWTGGINQPPRF.

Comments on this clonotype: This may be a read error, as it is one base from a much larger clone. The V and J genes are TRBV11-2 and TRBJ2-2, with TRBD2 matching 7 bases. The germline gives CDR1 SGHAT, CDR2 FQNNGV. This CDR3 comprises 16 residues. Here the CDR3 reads CASSPIGLVSTGELYF. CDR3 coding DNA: TGTGCCAGCAGCCCCATCGGACTAGTTAGCACCGGGGAGCTGTATTTT.

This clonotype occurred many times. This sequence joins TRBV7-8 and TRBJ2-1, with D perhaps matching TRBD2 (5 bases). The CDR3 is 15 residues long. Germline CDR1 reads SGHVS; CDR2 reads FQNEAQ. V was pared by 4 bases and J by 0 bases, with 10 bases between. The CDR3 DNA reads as TGTGCCAGCAGCTCGGGGTGGAACTCCTACAATGAGCAGTTCTTC. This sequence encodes CASSSGWNSYNEQFF.

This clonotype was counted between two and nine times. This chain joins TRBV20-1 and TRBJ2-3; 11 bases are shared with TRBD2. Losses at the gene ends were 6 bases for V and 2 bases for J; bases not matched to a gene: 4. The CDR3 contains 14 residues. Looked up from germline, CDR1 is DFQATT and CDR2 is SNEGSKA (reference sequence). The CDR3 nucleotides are TGCAGTGCCAATAGCGGGGGGGCCACAGATACGCAGTATTTT. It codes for CSANSGGATDTQYF.

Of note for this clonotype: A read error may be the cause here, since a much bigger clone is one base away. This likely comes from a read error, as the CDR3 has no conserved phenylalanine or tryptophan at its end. This CDR3 reads CASSLGTVNSPLHL. CDR3 in DNA: TGTGCCAGCAGCTTAGGGACAGTGAATTCACCCCTCCACTTG. The J gene is TRBJ1-6, the V gene TRBV7-2; D is possibly TRBD1 (6 bases). The CDR3 runs to 14 residues. Germline lookup yields CDR1 SGHTA and CDR2 FQGNSA. The V end lost 1 base, the J end lost 7 bases, and 8 bases lay between the germline ends.

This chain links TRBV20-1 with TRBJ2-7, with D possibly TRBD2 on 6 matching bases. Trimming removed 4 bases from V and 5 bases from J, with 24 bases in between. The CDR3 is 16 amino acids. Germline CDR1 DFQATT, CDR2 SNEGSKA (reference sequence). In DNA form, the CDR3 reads TGCAGTGCTACCGGGGACGAGGGGAGGTTGGCCGACGAGCAGTACTTC. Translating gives CSATGDEGRLADEQYF.

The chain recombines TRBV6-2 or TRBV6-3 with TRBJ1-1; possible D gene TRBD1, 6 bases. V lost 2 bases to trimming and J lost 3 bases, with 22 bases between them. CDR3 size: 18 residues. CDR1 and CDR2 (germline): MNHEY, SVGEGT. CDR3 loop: CASSYPTGRGGRDTEAFF. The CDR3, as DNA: TGTGCCAGCAGTTACCCGACAGGAAGGGGCGGTCGGGACACTGAAGCTTTCTTT.

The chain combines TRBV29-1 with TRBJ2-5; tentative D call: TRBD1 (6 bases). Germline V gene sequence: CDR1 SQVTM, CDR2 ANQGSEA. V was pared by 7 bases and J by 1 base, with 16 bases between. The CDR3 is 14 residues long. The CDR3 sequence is CSAPWDIGQETQYF. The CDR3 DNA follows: TGCAGCGCACCTTGGGACATTGGCCAAGAGACCCAGTACTTC.

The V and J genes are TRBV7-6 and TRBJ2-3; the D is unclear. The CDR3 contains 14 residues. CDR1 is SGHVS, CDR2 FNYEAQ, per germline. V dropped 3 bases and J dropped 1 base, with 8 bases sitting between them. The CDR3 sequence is CASSFQSGTDTQYF. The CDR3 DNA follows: TGTGCCAGCAGCTTCCAGTCGGGCACAGATACGCAGTATTTT.

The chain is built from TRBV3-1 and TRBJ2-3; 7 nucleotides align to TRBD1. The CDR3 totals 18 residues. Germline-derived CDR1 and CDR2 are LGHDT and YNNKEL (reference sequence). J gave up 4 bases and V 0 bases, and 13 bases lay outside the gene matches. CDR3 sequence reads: CASSQDRISGGPADTQYF. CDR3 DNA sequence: TGTGCCAGCAGCCAAGATCGTATCTCAGGGGGACCTGCAGATACGCAGTATTTT.

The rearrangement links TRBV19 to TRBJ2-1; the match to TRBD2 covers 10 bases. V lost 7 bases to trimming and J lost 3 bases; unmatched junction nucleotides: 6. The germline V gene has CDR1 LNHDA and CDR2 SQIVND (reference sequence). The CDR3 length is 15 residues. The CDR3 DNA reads TGTGCCAGTACCCTGACTAGCGGGCTCTACAATGAGCAGTTCTTC. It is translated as CASTLTSGLYNEQFF.

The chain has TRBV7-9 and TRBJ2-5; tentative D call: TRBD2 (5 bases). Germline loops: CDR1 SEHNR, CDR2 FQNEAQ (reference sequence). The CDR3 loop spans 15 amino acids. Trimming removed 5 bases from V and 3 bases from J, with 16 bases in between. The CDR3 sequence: CASSPRGGLEETQYF. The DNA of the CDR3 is TGTGCCAGCAGCCCCCGAGGAGGTTTGGAAGAGACCCAGTACTTC.

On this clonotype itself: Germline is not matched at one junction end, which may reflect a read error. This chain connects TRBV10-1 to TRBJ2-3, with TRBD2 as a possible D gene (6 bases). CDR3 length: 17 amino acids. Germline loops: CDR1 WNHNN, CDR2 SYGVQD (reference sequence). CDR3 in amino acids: CASSEAPGGVYTDTQCF. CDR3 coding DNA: TGCGCCAGCAGTGAGGCCCCCGGCGGGGTCTACACAGATACGCAGTGTTTT.

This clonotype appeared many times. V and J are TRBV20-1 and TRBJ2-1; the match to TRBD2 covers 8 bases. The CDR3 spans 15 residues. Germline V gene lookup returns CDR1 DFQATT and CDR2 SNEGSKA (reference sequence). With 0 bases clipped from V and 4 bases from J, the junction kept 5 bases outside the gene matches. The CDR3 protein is CSARDPGLGYNEQFF. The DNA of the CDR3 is TGCAGTGCTAGAGACCCGGGACTAGGATACAATGAGCAGTTCTTC.

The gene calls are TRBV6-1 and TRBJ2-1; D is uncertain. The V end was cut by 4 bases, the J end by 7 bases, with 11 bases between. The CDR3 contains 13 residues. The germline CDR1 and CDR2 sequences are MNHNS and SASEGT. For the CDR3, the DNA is TGTGCCAGCAGTGGGGCCAATGGAAATGAGCAGTTCTTC. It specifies CASSGANGNEQFF.

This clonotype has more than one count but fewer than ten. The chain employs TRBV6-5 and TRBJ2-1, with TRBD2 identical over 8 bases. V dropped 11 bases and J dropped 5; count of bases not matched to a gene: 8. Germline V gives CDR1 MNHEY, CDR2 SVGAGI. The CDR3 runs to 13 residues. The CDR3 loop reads CAVTGGPHNEQFF. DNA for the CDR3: TGTGCCGTGACGGGGGGGCCCCACAATGAGCAGTTCTTC.

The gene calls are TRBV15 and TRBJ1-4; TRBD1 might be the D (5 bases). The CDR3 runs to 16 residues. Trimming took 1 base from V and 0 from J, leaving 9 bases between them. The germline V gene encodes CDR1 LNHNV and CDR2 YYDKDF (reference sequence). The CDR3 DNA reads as TGTGCCACCAGCAGAGGGGACGTAGCAACTAATGAAAAACTGTTTTTT. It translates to CATSRGDVATNEKLFF.

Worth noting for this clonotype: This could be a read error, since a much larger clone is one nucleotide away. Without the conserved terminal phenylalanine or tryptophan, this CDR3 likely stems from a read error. The CDR3 region is CASSLDNTDTQYC. In DNA form, the CDR3 reads TGTGCCAGCAGTTTGGACAACACAGATACGCAGTATTGT. The rearrangement links TRBV7-6 to TRBJ2-3; possibly TRBD1 for D (5 bases). Looked up from germline, CDR1 is SGHVS and CDR2 is FNYEAQ. V shed 6 bases and J shed 2 bases, with 9 bases lying between them. The length of the CDR3 is 13 residues.

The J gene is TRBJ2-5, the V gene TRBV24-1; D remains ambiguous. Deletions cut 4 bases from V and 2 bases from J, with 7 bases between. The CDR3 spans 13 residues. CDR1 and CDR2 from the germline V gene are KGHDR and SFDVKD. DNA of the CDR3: TGTGCCACCAGTGACCCCCCACAAGAGACCCAGTACTTC. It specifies CATSDPPQETQYF.

The DNA for the CDR3 is TGTGCCAGCACGGGGCGGGGGCTAACGAGCACCGGGGAGCTGTTTTTT. It yields the protein CASTGRGLTSTGELFF. V is TRBV6-6 and J is TRBJ2-2; D is possibly TRBD2 (7 bases). The germline gives CDR1 MNHNY, CDR2 SVGAGI (reference sequence). The CDR3 has 16 amino acids. Trimming cost V 7 bases and J 4 bases, with 19 bases left between them.

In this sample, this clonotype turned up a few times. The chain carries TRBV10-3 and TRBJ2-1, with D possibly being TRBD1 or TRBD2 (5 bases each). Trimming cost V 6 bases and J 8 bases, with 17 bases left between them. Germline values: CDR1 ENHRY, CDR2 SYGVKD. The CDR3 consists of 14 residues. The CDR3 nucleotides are TGTGCCATCAGCGGCCAGGGTCGGGGCGATGAGCAGTTCTTC. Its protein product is CAISGQGRGDEQFF.